The rows below give T cell receptor beta chains drawn from one sample of a study of T cell responses to AZD1222 COVID-19 vaccine. Assay: immunoSEQ multiplex PCR; the TCRdb copy retains only in-frame clones and omits some. The sample consists of some 120,000 clones, around nine tenths of them appearing once. The source was peripheral blood, collected on day 0 of AZD1222 vaccination. These receptors were taken from an adult in good health. Both conserved end residues are part of each CDR3. The D gene is left open where the match is weak. Part of the rows lack a size; the others show once, few, many or a class for expanded clones.

V gene	D gene	clone size	J gene	CDR3 DNA	CDR3 protein
TRBV7-9	-	few	TRBJ2-5	TGTGCCAGCAGCTTAGCTCGGGGGGCGAGTGAGACCCAGTACTTC	CASSLARGASETQYF
TRBV28	-	-	TRBJ2-7	TGTGCCAGCACTGGAAGCTCGTACGAGCAGTACTTC	CASTGSSYEQYF
TRBV6-1	-	-	TRBJ2-3	TGTGCCAGCAGTGAAGCGTGGTGGGCAGATACGCAGTATTTT	CASSEAWWADTQYF
TRBV14	-	-	TRBJ2-1	TGTGCCAGCAGCCAAGATGGGGGGAGTTCCCACAATGAGCAGTTCTTC	CASSQDGGSSHNEQFF
TRBV27	TRBD1	-	TRBJ1-4	TGTGCCAGCCGACAGGGGGAAAAACTGTTTTTT	CASRQGEKLFF
TRBV6-5	-	-	TRBJ1-3	TGTGCCAGCAGCGGAGTGACAGACGGGCGGAACACCATATATTTT	CASSGVTDGRNTIYF
TRBV29-1	TRBD1	-	TRBJ2-3	TGCAGCGTTGAAGGAGGGGGCGCGGATACGCAGTATTTT	CSVEGGGADTQYF
TRBV5-5	-	-	TRBJ1-3	TGTGCCAGCAGCTGGGGTGGGCAGCTCTCTGGAAACACCATATATTTT	CASSWGGQLSGNTIYF
TRBV6-5	-	-	TRBJ1-5	TGTGCCAGCAGTTCGGGGGGGTCCCTCCAGCCCCAGCATTTT	CASSSGGSLQPQHF
TRBV9	-	few	TRBJ1-3	TGTGCCAGCAGCGCCCAGACAGGTTCTGCAAACACCATATATTTT	CASSAQTGSANTIYF
TRBV19	-	-	TRBJ1-1	TGTGCCAGTAAAGAACTTTCGAACACTGAAGCTTTCTTT	CASKELSNTEAFF
TRBV30	TRBD2	-	TRBJ2-2	TGTGCCGGGGTGGCTAGCGGGTCAGTCCTGTCCGGGGAGCTGTTTTTT	CAGVASGSVLSGELFF
TRBV5-4	TRBD1	-	TRBJ2-7	TGTGCCAGCAGCCGGGGACAGGGGGCCTACGAGCAGTACTTC	CASSRGQGAYEQYF
TRBV5-5	-	-	TRBJ1-2	TGTGCCAGCAGCTTGGGGTTGACAGGTCCCCCTCCTGGCTACACCTTC	CASSLGLTGPPPGYTF
TRBV5-1	-	-	TRBJ2-7	TGCGCCAGCAGCTTGTTCCCCTACGAGCAGTACTTC	CASSLFPYEQYF
TRBV5-4	-	-	TRBJ1-6	TGTGCCAGCAGCAAGGAAAGGCCTAATTCACCCCTCCACTTT	CASSKERPNSPLHF
TRBV2	-	-	TRBJ2-7	TGTGCCAGCAGTGGAGGTAGTGTCTCCTACGAGCAGTACTTC	CASSGGSVSYEQYF
TRBV15	TRBD1	-	TRBJ1-6	TGTGCCACCAGCAGAGAGACAGGGGCAGCGAATTCACCCCTCCACTTT	CATSRETGAANSPLHF
TRBV19	TRBD1	-	TRBJ2-1	TGTGCCAGTAGCCTGACAGGGAGCTCCTACAATGAGCAGTTCTTC	CASSLTGSSYNEQFF
TRBV30	-	-	TRBJ2-1	TGTGCCTGGAGCCTGGAGAACTTATCCAATGAGCAGTTCTTC	CAWSLENLSNEQFF
TRBV27	TRBD1	-	TRBJ1-6	TGTGCCAGCAGTTTTGGCCCGGGACAGACTAATTCACCCCTCCACTTT	CASSFGPGQTNSPLHF
TRBV28	-	few	TRBJ2-7	TGTGCCACAAGGCGCTCCACCTACGAGCAGTACTTC	CATRRSTYEQYF
TRBV6-5	-	once	TRBJ1-3	TGTGCCAGTGCGGACAGCCGCACCATATATTTT	CASADSRTIYF
TRBV7-2	TRBD1	-	TRBJ1-1	TGTGCCAGCAGCGCCCGACAGGGGGACACTGAAGCTTTCTTT	CASSARQGDTEAFF
TRBV19	TRBD1	-	TRBJ2-1	TGTGCCAGTAGCGGGACAGCGTCCCAATTCTACAATGAGCAGTTCTTC	CASSGTASQFYNEQFF
TRBV18	-	-	TRBJ1-2	TGTGCCAGCTCACCGGGGGAGTGGGGTCGGGACGGGACTAACTATGGCTACACCTTC	CASSPGEWGRDGTNYGYTF
TRBV20-1	-	-	TRBJ1-1	TGCAGTGCTAGGAGACAGGATGAAGCTTTCTTT	CSARRQDEAFF
TRBV7-9	-	-	TRBJ2-5	TGTGCCAGCAGCTTCGTCCTTGGCGGGGAGACCCAGTACTTC	CASSFVLGGETQYF
TRBV18	-	-	TRBJ2-5	TGTGCCAGCTCACCGGTCCAAGGGACCCAGTACTTC	CASSPVQGTQYF
TRBV7-2	-	-	TRBJ2-7	TGTGCCAGCAGCTCCACGAGAGGGGGATTCTACGAGCAGTACTTC	CASSSTRGGFYEQYF
TRBV3-1/TRBV3-2	TRBD2	-	TRBJ2-1	TGTGCCAGCAGTCTCTGGACTAGCGCCTACAATGAGCAGTTCTTC	CASSLWTSAYNEQFF
TRBV6-5	-	once	TRBJ2-7	TGTGCCAGCAGTTACTCGAGAGAGGACAACTCCTACGAGCAGTACTTC	CASSYSREDNSYEQYF
TRBV2	TRBD1	-	TRBJ1-6	TGTGCCAGCACCGAATCTAGGACAGGGGATAATTCACCCCTCCACTTT	CASTESRTGDNSPLHF
TRBV28	-	-	TRBJ1-1	TGTGCCAGCAGTTTGGACATGAACACTGAAGCTTTCTTT	CASSLDMNTEAFF
TRBV6-5	-	-	TRBJ1-5	TGTGCCAGCAGTTTGATGCCCCGAACCGCAGGGCAGCCCCAGCATTTT	CASSLMPRTAGQPQHF
TRBV5-1	-	-	TRBJ2-7	TGCGCCAGCAGCTTCGCCAGGGGCTACGAGCAGTACTTC	CASSFARGYEQYF
TRBV29-1	TRBD1	-	TRBJ2-7	TGCAGCGTTAGCTCGGGACAGGGAGTCTACGAGCAGTACTTC	CSVSSGQGVYEQYF
TRBV2	TRBD1	few	TRBJ1-5	TGTGCCAGCAGAAGGGACAGCGATCAGCCCCAGCATTTT	CASRRDSDQPQHF
TRBV24-1	-	-	TRBJ1-5	TGTGCCACCAGTGATTGGACAGTTTATCAGCCCCAGCATTTT	CATSDWTVYQPQHF
TRBV10-3	-	-	TRBJ2-5	TGTGCCATCAGTGAGTCGTGGGACCAAGAGACCCAGTACTTC	CAISESWDQETQYF
TRBV27	TRBD2	-	TRBJ2-5	TGTGCCAGCAGTTTGGGAGGGGCCCAAGAGACCCAGTACTTC	CASSLGGAQETQYF
TRBV20-1	-	-	TRBJ2-2	TGCAGTGCTAGTTCTCCCCGGGCCGGGGAGCTGTTTTTT	CSASSPRAGELFF
TRBV6-5	-	-	TRBJ1-3	TGTGCCAGCAGTCGACAGGACTCTGGAAACACCATATATTTT	CASSRQDSGNTIYF
TRBV19	TRBD2	-	TRBJ2-3	TGTGCCAGTAGGGATCGGGGCGCTAGCGGGAGTGTAACAGATACGCAGTATTTT	CASRDRGASGSVTDTQYF
TRBV30	-	-	TRBJ2-1	TGTGCCTGGAGTGTACAAGCCACGGTCAATGAGCAGTTCTTC	CAWSVQATVNEQFF
TRBV19	TRBD2	-	TRBJ2-6	TGTGCCACCTCGGGACTAGCGGGCTCTGGGGCCAACGTCCTGACTTTC	CATSGLAGSGANVLTF
TRBV28	-	-	TRBJ2-7	TGTGCCAGCGCACTATCAGGGGGTGGCGGGAGCTCCTACGAGCAGTACTTC	CASALSGGGGSSYEQYF
TRBV5-1	-	-	TRBJ2-5	TGCGCCAGCAGCCTGCTCCCTCTAGCGATCCAAGAGACCCAGTACTTC	CASSLLPLAIQETQYF
TRBV18	-	-	TRBJ1-3	TGTGCCAGCTCACGCGGGTCCTTCTCTGGAAACACCATATATTTT	CASSRGSFSGNTIYF
TRBV7-9	TRBD1	-	TRBJ1-2	TGTGCCAGCAGCCCGGGACAGCGATATGGCTACACCTTC	CASSPGQRYGYTF
TRBV5-4	TRBD2	-	TRBJ2-3	TGTGCCAGCAGCTTGGTAGCGGGGGAGGGAAATACGCAGTATTTT	CASSLVAGEGNTQYF
TRBV2	-	once	TRBJ2-7	TGTGCCAGCAGTTCCCGGGACACCGGGCTAGACGAGCAGTACTTC	CASSSRDTGLDEQYF
TRBV5-1	-	-	TRBJ1-6	TGCGCCAGCAGCTTATCTAGGGTAGGGGGGATTTATAATTCACCCCTCCACTTT	CASSLSRVGGIYNSPLHF
TRBV6-6	-	-	TRBJ2-1	TGTGCCAGCGGATCCTACAATGAGCAGTTCTTC	CASGSYNEQFF
TRBV2	-	once	TRBJ1-4	TGTGCCAGCAGGAACCGGGACCGATATGAAAAACTGTTTTTT	CASRNRDRYEKLFF